This T cell receptor (beta chain) was observed in a study of shared clonotypes between healthy human individuals. The CDR3 has 19 residues. From germline, CDR1 is LNHDA and CDR2 SQIVND (reference sequence). Trimming cost V 4 bases and J 1 base; bases outside gene matches: 12. Splitting of each subset's genomic DNA was done evenly across several immunoSEQ plates. In the original analysis: Filtering was not the same, since immunoSEQ gave junction-only sequences without quality scores. This table comes from immunoSEQ multiplex PCR, and its TCRdb copy is limited to in-frame clones, with some not included. V, J and clone size derive from that table, while D and trimming were established from the DNA sequence. Of roughly 1,500,000 clones in the sample, roughly 98% are singletons; the top ten hold roughly 0.42%. This clone was counted a single time. What it binds is not known. Study-level points and caveats: As a rule, naive subsets had a larger estimated richness than memory subsets.

The receptor was derived from a young man in good health. V gene TRBV19 combines with J gene TRBJ2-2; 10 nucleotides align to TRBD2. The sequenced sample was naive CD4+ T cells sorted from blood. The subset denotes: CD45RA+ positively selected. CDR3 nucleotides: TGTGCCAGTAGTAGTCCGTCTAGCGGGAGTATGGGGAACACCGGGGAGCTGTTTTTT. Translation gives CASSSPSSGSMGNTGELFF.